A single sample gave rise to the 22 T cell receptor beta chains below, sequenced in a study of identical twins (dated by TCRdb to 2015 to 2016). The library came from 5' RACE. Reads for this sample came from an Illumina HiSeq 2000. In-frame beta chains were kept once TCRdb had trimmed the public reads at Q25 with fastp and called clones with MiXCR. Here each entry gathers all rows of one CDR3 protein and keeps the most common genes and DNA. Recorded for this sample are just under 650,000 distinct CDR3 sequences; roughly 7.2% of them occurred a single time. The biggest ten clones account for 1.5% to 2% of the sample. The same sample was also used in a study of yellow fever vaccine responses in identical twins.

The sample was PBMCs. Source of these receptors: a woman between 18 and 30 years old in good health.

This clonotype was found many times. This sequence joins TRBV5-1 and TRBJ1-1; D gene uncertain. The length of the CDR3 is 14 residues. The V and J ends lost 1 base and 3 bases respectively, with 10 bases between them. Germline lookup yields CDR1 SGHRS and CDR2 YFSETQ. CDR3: CASSLRPRDTEAFF. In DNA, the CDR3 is TGCGCCAGCAGCTTGCGACCACGGGACACTGAAGCTTTCTTT.

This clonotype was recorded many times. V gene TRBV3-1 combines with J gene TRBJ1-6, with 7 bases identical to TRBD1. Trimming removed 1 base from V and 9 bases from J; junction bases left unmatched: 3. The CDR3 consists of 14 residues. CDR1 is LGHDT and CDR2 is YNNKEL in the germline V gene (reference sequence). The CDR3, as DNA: TGTGCCAGCAGCCAAGGGACAGGACGTTCACCCCTCCACTTT. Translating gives CASSQGTGRSPLHF.

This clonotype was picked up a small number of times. Written as DNA, the CDR3 is TGTGCCAGCAGAGGGTCCCTAGCGGGAGAAAATACGCAGTATTTT. This sequence encodes CASRGSLAGENTQYF. This rearrangement joins TRBV25-1 to TRBJ2-3; 10 positions agree with TRBD2. The germline CDR1 and CDR2 sequences are MGHDK and SYGVNS. The CDR3 is made up of 15 amino acids. The V segment lost 6 bases and the J segment 7 bases; nucleotides outside the gene matches: 10.

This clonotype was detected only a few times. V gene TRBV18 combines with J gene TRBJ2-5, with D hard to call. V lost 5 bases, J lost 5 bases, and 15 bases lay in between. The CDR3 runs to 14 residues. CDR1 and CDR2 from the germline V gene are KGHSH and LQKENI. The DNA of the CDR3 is TGTGCCAGCTCAAATGCGGCATCACGGGAGACCCAGTACTTC. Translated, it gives CASSNAASRETQYF.

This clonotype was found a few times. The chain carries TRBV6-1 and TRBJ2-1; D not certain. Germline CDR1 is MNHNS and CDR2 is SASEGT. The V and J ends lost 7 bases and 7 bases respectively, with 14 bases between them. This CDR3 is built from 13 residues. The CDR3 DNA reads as TGTGCCAGCACCGGGCTGGTGGGGAATGAGCAGTTCTTC. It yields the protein CASTGLVGNEQFF.

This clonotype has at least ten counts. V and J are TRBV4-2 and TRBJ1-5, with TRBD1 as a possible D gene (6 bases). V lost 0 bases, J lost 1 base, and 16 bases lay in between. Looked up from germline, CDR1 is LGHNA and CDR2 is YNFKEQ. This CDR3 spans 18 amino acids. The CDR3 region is CASSQDPNREASNQPQHF. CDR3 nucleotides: TGTGCCAGCAGCCAAGATCCGAACAGGGAGGCGAGCAATCAGCCCCAGCATTTT.

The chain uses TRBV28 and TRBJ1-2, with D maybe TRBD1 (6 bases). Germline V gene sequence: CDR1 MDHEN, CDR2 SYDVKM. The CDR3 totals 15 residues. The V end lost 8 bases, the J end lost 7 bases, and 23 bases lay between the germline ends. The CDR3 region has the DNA TGTGCCAGCCACCAGCGTTTTATCGGGGGCGGTGGCTACACCTTC. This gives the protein CASHQRFIGGGGYTF.

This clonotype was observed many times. The CDR3 is CASSPGWTGELFF. CDR3 sequence (DNA): TGCGCCAGCAGCCCAGGGTGGACCGGGGAGCTGTTTTTT. The chain is built from TRBV5-1 and TRBJ2-2; maybe TRBD1 (5 bases). Trimming removed 4 bases at V and 5 bases at J, with 9 bases between. Per the germline V gene, CDR1 is SGHRS and CDR2 is YFSETQ. The CDR3 consists of 13 residues.

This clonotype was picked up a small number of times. CDR3 amino acids: CASSYEGSYGYTF. CDR3 in DNA: TGTGCCAGCAGTTACGAGGGGAGCTATGGCTACACCTTC. V is TRBV28 and J is TRBJ1-2; D is possibly TRBD1 (5 bases). The CDR3 has 13 residues. The V end lost 4 bases, the J end lost 4 bases, and 10 bases lay between the germline ends. Per the germline V gene, CDR1 is MDHEN and CDR2 is SYDVKM.

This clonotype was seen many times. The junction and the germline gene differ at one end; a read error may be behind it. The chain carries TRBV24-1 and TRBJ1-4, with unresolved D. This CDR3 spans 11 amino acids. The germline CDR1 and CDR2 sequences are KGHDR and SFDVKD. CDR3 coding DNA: TGTGCCACCAGTCTAAGCGACGTCGTCGACTTT. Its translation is CATSLSDVVDF.

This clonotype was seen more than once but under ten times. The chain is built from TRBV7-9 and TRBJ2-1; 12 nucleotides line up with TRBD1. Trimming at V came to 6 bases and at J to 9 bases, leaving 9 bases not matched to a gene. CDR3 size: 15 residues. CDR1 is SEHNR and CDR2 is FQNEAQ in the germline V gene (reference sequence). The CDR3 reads CASSYRDRGRGEQFF. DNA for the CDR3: TGTGCCAGCAGTTATCGGGACAGGGGGCGAGGTGAGCAGTTCTTC.

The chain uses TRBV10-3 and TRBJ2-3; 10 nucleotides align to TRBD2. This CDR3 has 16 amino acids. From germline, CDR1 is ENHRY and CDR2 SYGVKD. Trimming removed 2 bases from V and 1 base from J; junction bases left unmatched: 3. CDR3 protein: CAISEGSGGGTDTQYF. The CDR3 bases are TGTGCCATCAGTGAGGGGAGCGGGGGGGGCACAGATACGCAGTATTTT.

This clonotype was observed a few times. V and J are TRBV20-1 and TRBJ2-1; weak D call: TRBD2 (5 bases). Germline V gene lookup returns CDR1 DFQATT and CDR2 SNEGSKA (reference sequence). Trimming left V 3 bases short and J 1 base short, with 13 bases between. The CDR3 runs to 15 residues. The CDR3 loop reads CSASLVGGSYNEQFF. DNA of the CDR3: TGCAGTGCTAGTCTGGTGGGCGGGTCCTACAATGAGCAGTTCTTC.

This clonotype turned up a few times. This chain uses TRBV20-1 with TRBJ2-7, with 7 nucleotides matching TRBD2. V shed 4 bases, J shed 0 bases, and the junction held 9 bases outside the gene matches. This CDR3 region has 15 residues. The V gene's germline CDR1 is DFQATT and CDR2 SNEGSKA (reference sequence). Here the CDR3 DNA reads TGCAGTGCTACGAGGGGTACGGGAGGCTCCTACGAGCAGTACTTC. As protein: CSATRGTGGSYEQYF.

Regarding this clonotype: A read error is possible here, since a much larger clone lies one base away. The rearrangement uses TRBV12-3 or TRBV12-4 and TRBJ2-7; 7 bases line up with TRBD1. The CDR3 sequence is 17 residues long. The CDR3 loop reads CACSLTPSSTGQTKQYF. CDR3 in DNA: TGTGCCTGCAGTTTAACTCCTTCATCGACAGGGCAAACCAAGCAGTACTTC.

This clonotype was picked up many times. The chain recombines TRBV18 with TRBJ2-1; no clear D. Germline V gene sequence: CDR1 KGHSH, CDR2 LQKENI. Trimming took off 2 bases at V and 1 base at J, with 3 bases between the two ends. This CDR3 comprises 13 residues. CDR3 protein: CASSPESYNEQFF. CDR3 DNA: TGTGCCAGCTCACCAGAATCCTACAATGAGCAGTTCTTC.

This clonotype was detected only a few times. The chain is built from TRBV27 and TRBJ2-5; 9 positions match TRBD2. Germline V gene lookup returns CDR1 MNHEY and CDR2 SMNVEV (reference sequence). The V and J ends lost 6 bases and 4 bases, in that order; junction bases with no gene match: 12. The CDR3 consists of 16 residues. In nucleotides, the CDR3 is TGTGCCAGCAGCCGATGGGCGGGGGGGGGTGTAGAGACCCAGTACTTC. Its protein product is CASSRWAGGGVETQYF.

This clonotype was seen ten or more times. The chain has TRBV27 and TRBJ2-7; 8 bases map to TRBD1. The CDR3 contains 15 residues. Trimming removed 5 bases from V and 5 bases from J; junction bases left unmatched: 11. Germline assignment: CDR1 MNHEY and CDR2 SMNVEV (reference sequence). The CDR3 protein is CASSQSTGGINEQYF. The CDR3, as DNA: TGTGCCAGCAGTCAAAGCACAGGGGGGATCAACGAGCAGTACTTC.

This CDR3 reads CASRRGGTNTEAFF. The CDR3 coding sequence is TGTGCCAGCAGACGAGGGGGGACGAACACTGAAGCTTTCTTT. The V call is TRBV12-3 or TRBV12-4, the J call TRBJ1-1, with D maybe TRBD1 (6 bases). Trimming shortened V by 6 bases and J by 1 base, and 12 bases separated the two germline ends. The CDR3 consists of 14 residues.

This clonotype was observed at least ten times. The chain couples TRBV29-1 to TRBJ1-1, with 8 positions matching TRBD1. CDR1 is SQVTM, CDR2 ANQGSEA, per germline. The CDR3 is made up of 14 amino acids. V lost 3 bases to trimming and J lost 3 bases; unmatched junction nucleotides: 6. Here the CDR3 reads CSVDSTGVDTEAFF. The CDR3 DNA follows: TGCAGCGTTGATTCGACAGGGGTGGACACTGAAGCTTTCTTT.

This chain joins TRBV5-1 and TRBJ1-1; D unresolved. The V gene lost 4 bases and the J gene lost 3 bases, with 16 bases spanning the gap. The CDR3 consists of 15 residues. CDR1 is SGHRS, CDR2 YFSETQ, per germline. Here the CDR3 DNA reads TGCGCCAGCAGCCCGGAGCCCCAGTATGACACTGAAGCTTTCTTT. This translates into CASSPEPQYDTEAFF.

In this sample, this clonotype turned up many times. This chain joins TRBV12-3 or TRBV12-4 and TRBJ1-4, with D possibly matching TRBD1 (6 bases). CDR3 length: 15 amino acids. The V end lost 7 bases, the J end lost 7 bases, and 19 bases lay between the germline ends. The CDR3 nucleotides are TGTGCCAGCACTCTAAGGGGGGCGTCCGGTGAAAAACTGTTTTTT. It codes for CASTLRGASGEKLFF.